A selection of T cell receptor beta chains follows, all from one sample in a study of glioma-infiltrating T cells. TCRdb reanalysed the multiplex PCR reads using MiXCR and keeps one entry per CDR3 protein. The profile shows 150,000 to 200,000 distinct CDR3 sequences, around 42% of them singletons. The sequenced sample was glioma tissue, nonneoplastic brain tissue, or PBMCs (not recorded which). These receptors originate from a human donor with low-grade glioma or glioblastoma, undergoing nonglioma brain surgery, or in good health (not recorded which). Both conserved end residues are part of each CDR3. Fields, in order: D gene, V gene, J gene, clone size, CDR3 protein, CDR3 DNA. The D gene is left open where the match is weak. Expanded clones are given a class, and other clones once, few, many or no size at all.

D gene: NA
V gene: TRBV6-1
J gene: TRBJ2-6
clone size: many
CDR3 protein: CASSEVRGANVLTF
CDR3 DNA: TGTGCCAGCAGTGAGGTACGGGGGGCCAACGTCCTGACTTTC

D gene: NA
V gene: TRBV18
J gene: TRBJ1-2
clone size: few
CDR3 protein: CASSSVTARANYGYTF
CDR3 DNA: TGTGCCAGCTCATCCGTGACAGCCCGAGCTAACTATGGCTACACCTTC

D gene: NA
V gene: TRBV15
J gene: TRBJ2-5
clone size: NA
CDR3 protein: CATSRDLARQETQHF
CDR3 DNA: TGTGCCACCAGCAGAGATTTGGCTAGACAAGAGACCCAGCACTTC

D gene: NA
V gene: TRBV18
J gene: TRBJ2-7
clone size: many
CDR3 protein: CASSPTQTAEQYF
CDR3 DNA: TGTGCCAGCTCACCAACCCAGACAGCCGAGCAGTACTTC

D gene: NA
V gene: TRBV6-6
J gene: TRBJ1-5
clone size: NA
CDR3 protein: CASTPGTANQTEHF
CDR3 DNA: TGTGCCAGCACACCGGGGACGGCCAATCAGACCGAGCATTTT

D gene: NA
V gene: TRBV29-1
J gene: TRBJ2-3
clone size: NA
CDR3 protein: CSVKYAGAADTQYF
CDR3 DNA: TGCAGCGTTAAATACGCAGGGGCCGCGGATACGCAGTATTTT

D gene: NA
V gene: TRBV27
J gene: TRBJ2-5
clone size: NA
CDR3 protein: CARSPREETQYF
CDR3 DNA: TGTGCCAGGAGCCCCCGGGAGGAGACCCAGTACTTC

D gene: NA
V gene: TRBV28
J gene: TRBJ1-3
clone size: NA
CDR3 protein: CASRAGFSGNTIYF
CDR3 DNA: TGTGCCAGCAGAGCAGGGTTCTCTGGAAACACCATATATTTT

D gene: TRBD1
V gene: TRBV29-1
J gene: TRBJ1-1
clone size: few
CDR3 protein: CSGRHRGTEAFF
CDR3 DNA: TGCAGCGGTCGACACAGGGGCACTGAAGCTTTCTTT

D gene: NA
V gene: TRBV5-1
J gene: TRBJ2-5
clone size: NA
CDR3 protein: CASSTGQQETQYF
CDR3 DNA: TGCGCCAGCAGCACCGGACAGCAAGAGACCCAGTACTTC

D gene: NA
V gene: TRBV20-1
J gene: TRBJ2-7
clone size: many
CDR3 protein: CSARDASSYEQYF
CDR3 DNA: TGCAGTGCTAGAGATGCCAGCTCCTACGAGCAGTACTTC

D gene: NA
V gene: TRBV5-1
J gene: TRBJ1-1
clone size: NA
CDR3 protein: CASRLTGGNTEAFF
CDR3 DNA: TGCGCCAGCAGATTGACAGGTGGGAACACTGAAGCTTTCTTT

D gene: NA
V gene: TRBV7-9
J gene: TRBJ2-2
clone size: NA
CDR3 protein: CASSTDRRPATGELFF
CDR3 DNA: TGTGCCAGCAGTACCGATCGAAGGCCGGCCACCGGGGAGCTGTTTTTT

D gene: TRBD1
V gene: TRBV2
J gene: TRBJ1-5
clone size: NA
CDR3 protein: CASSEVGQGSNQPQHF
CDR3 DNA: TGTGCCAGCAGTGAAGTGGGACAGGGAAGCAATCAGCCCCAGCATTTT

D gene: NA
V gene: TRBV14
J gene: TRBJ2-3
clone size: NA
CDR3 protein: CASSQEAGADTQYF
CDR3 DNA: TGTGCCAGCAGCCAGGAAGCGGGTGCGGATACGCAGTATTTT

D gene: TRBD2
V gene: TRBV29-1
J gene: TRBJ2-3
clone size: NA
CDR3 protein: CSVQLAGGDTQYF
CDR3 DNA: TGCAGCGTTCAACTAGCGGGAGGTGATACGCAGTATTTT

D gene: TRBD2
V gene: TRBV7-2
J gene: TRBJ2-1
clone size: many
CDR3 protein: CASSPTSGRGNEQFF
CDR3 DNA: TGTGCCAGCTCACCGACTAGCGGGAGGGGCAATGAGCAGTTCTTC

D gene: TRBD2
V gene: TRBV11-1
J gene: TRBJ2-1
clone size: few
CDR3 protein: CASSRGGLADNEQFF
CDR3 DNA: TGTGCCAGCAGCCGAGGGGGACTAGCAGATAATGAGCAGTTCTTC

D gene: NA
V gene: TRBV7-9
J gene: TRBJ2-7
clone size: NA
CDR3 protein: CASSPGFGSESYEQYF
CDR3 DNA: TGTGCCAGCAGCCCGGGATTTGGTTCGGAATCCTACGAGCAGTACTTC

D gene: TRBD2
V gene: TRBV3-1
J gene: TRBJ2-2
clone size: many
CDR3 protein: CASSHPAGLYGELFF
CDR3 DNA: TGTGCCAGCAGCCATCCAGCGGGATTGTACGGGGAGCTGTTTTTT

D gene: TRBD1
V gene: TRBV14
J gene: TRBJ2-1
clone size: few
CDR3 protein: CASSQDRGQDQDNEQFF
CDR3 DNA: TGTGCCAGCAGCCAAGATCGGGGACAGGATCAGGACAATGAGCAGTTCTTC

D gene: TRBD2
V gene: TRBV3-1
J gene: TRBJ2-2
clone size: NA
CDR3 protein: CASSQTGGLAGVGELFF
CDR3 DNA: TGTGCCAGCAGCCAAACCGGCGGACTAGCGGGAGTCGGGGAGCTGTTTTTT

D gene: NA
V gene: TRBV10-3
J gene: TRBJ2-1
clone size: NA
CDR3 protein: CAISDHWTKLNEQFF
CDR3 DNA: TGTGCCATCAGTGATCATTGGACGAAACTCAATGAGCAGTTCTTC

D gene: NA
V gene: TRBV28
J gene: TRBJ2-3
clone size: many
CDR3 protein: CASKDAGLVDTQYF
CDR3 DNA: TGTGCCAGCAAGGATGCGGGCCTGGTCGATACGCAGTATTTT

D gene: TRBD1
V gene: TRBV20-1
J gene: TRBJ2-1
clone size: many
CDR3 protein: CSARDGTGGNNEQFF
CDR3 DNA: TGCAGTGCTAGAGATGGGACAGGGGGTAACAATGAGCAGTTCTTC

D gene: NA
V gene: TRBV27
J gene: TRBJ1-2
clone size: many
CDR3 protein: CASSLVAGIGYTF
CDR3 DNA: TGTGCCAGCAGTTTAGTGGCAGGGATTGGCTACACCTTC

D gene: NA
V gene: TRBV6-1
J gene: TRBJ2-1
clone size: many
CDR3 protein: CASSSLSGTVGQQFF
CDR3 DNA: TGTGCCAGCAGCAGTCTTAGCGGGACAGTGGGCCAGCAGTTCTTC

D gene: NA
V gene: TRBV27
J gene: TRBJ2-1
clone size: many
CDR3 protein: CASSLSMAGSAEQFF
CDR3 DNA: TGTGCCAGCAGTTTATCGATGGCAGGGTCGGCTGAGCAGTTCTTC

D gene: NA
V gene: TRBV25-1
J gene: TRBJ1-2
clone size: many
CDR3 protein: CASRLGDYDYGYTF
CDR3 DNA: TGTGCCAGCAGATTAGGGGATTACGACTATGGCTACACCTTC

D gene: TRBD2
V gene: TRBV27
J gene: TRBJ2-1
clone size: NA
CDR3 protein: CDSSQALAAYNEQFF
CDR3 DNA: TGTGACAGCAGCCAAGCACTAGCGGCCTACAATGAGCAGTTCTTC

D gene: NA
V gene: TRBV19
J gene: TRBJ1-1
clone size: NA
CDR3 protein: CAAWRNTEAFF
CDR3 DNA: TGTGCAGCGTGGCGGAACACTGAAGCTTTCTTT

D gene: NA
V gene: TRBV29-1
J gene: TRBJ2-3
clone size: many
CDR3 protein: CSVDLVTEGTDTQYF
CDR3 DNA: TGCAGCGTTGATCTCGTGACGGAAGGCACAGATACGCAGTATTTT

D gene: TRBD1
V gene: TRBV7-2
J gene: TRBJ2-1
clone size: NA
CDR3 protein: CASIQGQGITYNEQFF
CDR3 DNA: TGTGCCAGCATCCAAGGACAGGGAATTACCTACAATGAGCAGTTCTTC

D gene: NA
V gene: TRBV6-1
J gene: TRBJ1-5
clone size: once
CDR3 protein: CASSAEAIKPQNF
CDR3 DNA: TGTGCCAGCAGTGCTGAGGCAATCAAGCCCCAGAATTTT

D gene: TRBD2
V gene: TRBV29-1
J gene: TRBJ2-2
clone size: many
CDR3 protein: CSVGGLVSDFGELFF
CDR3 DNA: TGCAGCGTTGGGGGACTAGTATCTGACTTCGGGGAGCTGTTTTTT

D gene: NA
V gene: TRBV6-1
J gene: TRBJ1-5
clone size: NA
CDR3 protein: CDSSEQEKRNEPQHF
CDR3 DNA: TGTGATAGCAGTGAACAAGAAAAGAGAAATGAGCCCCAGCATTTT

D gene: TRBD2
V gene: TRBV28
J gene: TRBJ2-7
clone size: many
CDR3 protein: CASRQIAGVYEQYF
CDR3 DNA: TGTGCCAGCAGACAGATAGCGGGAGTCTACGAGCAGTACTTC

D gene: NA
V gene: TRBV29-1
J gene: TRBJ1-1
clone size: few
CDR3 protein: CSEGGANTEAFF
CDR3 DNA: TGCAGCGAGGGGGGGGCGAACACTGAAGCTTTCTTT

D gene: TRBD1
V gene: TRBV7-2
J gene: TRBJ2-7
clone size: few
CDR3 protein: CASSFTGTGSNEQYF
CDR3 DNA: TGTGCCAGCAGCTTTACCGGGACAGGGAGTAACGAGCAGTACTTC

D gene: NA
V gene: TRBV15
J gene: TRBJ2-7
clone size: many
CDR3 protein: CATSRGGDTGAYEQYF
CDR3 DNA: TGTGCCACCAGCAGAGGCGGTGACACCGGAGCCTACGAGCAGTACTTC

D gene: TRBD2
V gene: TRBV7-6
J gene: TRBJ2-1
clone size: many
CDR3 protein: CASTPGGGPLNEQFF
CDR3 DNA: TGTGCCAGCACCCCTGGGGGAGGGCCTCTCAATGAGCAGTTCTTC

D gene: TRBD2
V gene: TRBV20-1
J gene: TRBJ2-3
clone size: many
CDR3 protein: CSARSSGRFMSTDTQYF
CDR3 DNA: TGCAGTGCTAGAAGCAGCGGGAGATTCATGAGCACAGATACGCAGTATTTT

D gene: NA
V gene: TRBV4-1
J gene: TRBJ2-7
clone size: few
CDR3 protein: CASSQGQDSSYEQYF
CDR3 DNA: TGCGCCAGCAGCCAAGGACAGGACAGCTCCTACGAGCAGTACTTC

D gene: NA
V gene: TRBV28
J gene: TRBJ2-7
clone size: many
CDR3 protein: CASSHQGGKSYEQYF
CDR3 DNA: TGTGCCAGCAGCCATCAGGGGGGAAAATCCTACGAGCAGTACTTC

D gene: NA
V gene: TRBV7-2
J gene: TRBJ2-7
clone size: NA
CDR3 protein: CASSLEAGRSGYEQYF
CDR3 DNA: TGTGCCAGCAGCTTAGAAGCCGGGAGAAGTGGCTACGAGCAGTACTTC

D gene: NA
V gene: TRBV12-3/TRBV12-4
J gene: TRBJ2-5
clone size: NA
CDR3 protein: CASSWEPRGTQETQYF
CDR3 DNA: TGTGCCAGCAGCTGGGAACCTAGGGGAACCCAAGAGACCCAGTACTTC

D gene: TRBD1
V gene: TRBV19
J gene: TRBJ1-1
clone size: NA
CDR3 protein: CASSLGPGQGIAEAFF
CDR3 DNA: TGTGCCAGTAGTCTTGGACCGGGACAGGGTATCGCTGAAGCTTTCTTT

D gene: NA
V gene: TRBV10-2
J gene: TRBJ1-5
clone size: few
CDR3 protein: CASSEIGGRGYQPQHF
CDR3 DNA: TGCGCCAGCAGTGAGATAGGGGGGCGCGGATATCAGCCCCAGCATTTT

D gene: NA
V gene: TRBV28
J gene: TRBJ2-1
clone size: many
CDR3 protein: CASSKPPNEQFF
CDR3 DNA: TGTGCCAGCAGTAAGCCCCCCAATGAGCAGTTCTTC

D gene: NA
V gene: TRBV20-1
J gene: TRBJ1-6
clone size: many
CDR3 protein: CSARGGGEWLNSPLHF
CDR3 DNA: TGCAGTGCTAGAGGTGGGGGAGAATGGCTGAATTCACCCCTCCACTTT

D gene: NA
V gene: TRBV5-4
J gene: TRBJ1-2
clone size: NA
CDR3 protein: CASSSQGLGGYTF
CDR3 DNA: TGTGCCAGCAGCTCACAGGGTTTAGGTGGCTACACCTTC

D gene: TRBD2
V gene: TRBV7-2
J gene: TRBJ2-1
clone size: many
CDR3 protein: CASTLSSGSYNEQFF
CDR3 DNA: TGTGCCAGCACACTATCTAGCGGGAGCTACAATGAGCAGTTCTTC

D gene: TRBD2
V gene: TRBV28
J gene: TRBJ2-5
clone size: many
CDR3 protein: CASSSRTSAFQETQYF
CDR3 DNA: TGTGCCAGCAGCTCTAGGACTAGCGCGTTCCAAGAGACCCAGTACTTC

D gene: NA
V gene: TRBV4-2
J gene: TRBJ1-1
clone size: NA
CDR3 protein: CASSQDGSPEEVIFF
CDR3 DNA: TGTGCCAGCAGCCAAGATGGGTCCCCCGAAGAGGTGATTTTCTTT

D gene: NA
V gene: TRBV20-1
J gene: TRBJ2-7
clone size: many
CDR3 protein: CSAREAGSYEQYF
CDR3 DNA: TGCAGTGCTAGAGAAGCCGGTTCCTACGAGCAGTACTTC

D gene: NA
V gene: TRBV19
J gene: TRBJ2-1
clone size: few
CDR3 protein: CASSIAHYNEQFF
CDR3 DNA: TGTGCCAGTAGTATAGCCCACTACAATGAGCAGTTCTTC

D gene: TRBD2
V gene: TRBV28
J gene: TRBJ2-7
clone size: many
CDR3 protein: CASTQTTSGSYEQYF
CDR3 DNA: TGTGCCAGCACCCAGACGACTAGCGGGAGCTACGAGCAGTACTTC

D gene: NA
V gene: TRBV2
J gene: TRBJ2-1
clone size: few
CDR3 protein: CASNWEATYNEQFF
CDR3 DNA: TGTGCCAGCAATTGGGAGGCCACCTACAATGAGCAGTTCTTC

D gene: NA
V gene: TRBV12-3/TRBV12-4
J gene: TRBJ1-1
clone size: NA
CDR3 protein: CASIPGENTEAFF
CDR3 DNA: TGTGCCAGCATTCCAGGAGAGAACACTGAAGCTTTCTTT